Listed here are 23 T cell receptor beta chains from one sample, sequenced in a study of T cell changes during pregnancy in multiple sclerosis. The method was immunoSEQ multiplex PCR; TCRdb's version includes in-frame clones alone and lacks a portion of them. The profile covers just under 100,000 clones, with approximately 95% appearing a single time and roughly 0.95% taken by the ten largest. Specimen: peripheral blood, collected after pregnancy. The receptors were sampled from a female donor with multiple sclerosis, enrolled in a pregnancy study.

This clone came up once. The chain recombines TRBV18 with TRBJ1-2, with D uncertain. The V gene lost 3 bases and the J gene lost 3 bases, with 23 bases spanning the gap. The CDR3 extends over 18 amino acids. Germline lookup yields CDR1 KGHSH and CDR2 LQKENI. The CDR3 loop is CASSPRGWTVAEDYGYTF. In DNA form, the CDR3 reads TGTGCCAGCTCACCCCGAGGTTGGACGGTGGCGGAGGACTATGGCTACACCTTC.

The rearrangement uses TRBV9 and TRBJ1-3; D gene unclear. This CDR3 contains 15 residues. The V and J ends lost 3 bases and 0 bases respectively, with 10 bases between them. Germline CDR1 is SGDLS and CDR2 is YYNGEE. CDR3 region: CASSAGDFSGNTIYF. For the CDR3, the DNA is TGTGCCAGCAGCGCCGGGGATTTCTCTGGAAACACCATATATTTT. Together with reference TRBV9 and TRBJ1-3, the CDR3 gives the full variable domain: DSGVTQTPKHLITATGQRVTLRCSPRSGDLSVYWYQQSLDQGLQFLIQYYNGEERAKGNILERFSAQQFPDLHSELNLSSLELGDSALYFCASSAGDFSGNTIYFGEGSWLTVV.

The J gene is TRBJ2-7, the V gene TRBV5-4, with 8 bases identical to TRBD2. The V segment lost 4 bases and the J segment 5 bases; nucleotides outside the gene matches: 8. CDR1 is SGHNT and CDR2 is YYREEE in the germline V gene (reference sequence). This CDR3 spans 14 amino acids. In DNA form, the CDR3 reads TGTGCCAGCAGCCCCGGGAGGGGCAGGCACGAGCAGTACTTC. This gives the protein CASSPGRGRHEQYF.

V and J are TRBV6-1 and TRBJ1-5; D gene uncertain. Trimming shortened V by 1 base and J by 2 bases, and 9 bases separated the two germline ends. Germline-derived CDR1 and CDR2 are MNHNS and SASEGT. CDR3 size: 15 residues. The CDR3 here is CASSEVRLRNQPQHF. CDR3 DNA sequence: TGTGCCAGCAGTGAAGTGCGGCTTCGCAATCAGCCCCAGCATTTT.

This clone was seen just once. The CDR3, as DNA: TGTGCCAGTAGTAGCTCCCGACAGGCCTACAATGAGCAGTTCTTC. Encoded protein: CASSSSRQAYNEQFF. The genes are TRBV19 and TRBJ2-1, with D maybe TRBD1 (6 bases). The CDR3 spans 15 residues. Trimming pared 4 bases from V and 2 bases from J, leaving 12 bases between. In germline, CDR1 is LNHDA, CDR2 SQIVND (reference sequence).

The J gene is TRBJ2-1, the V gene TRBV29-1, with D possibly matching TRBD1 (6 bases). Germline loops: CDR1 SQVTM, CDR2 ANQGSEA. Trimming shortened V by 7 bases and J by 3 bases, and 25 bases separated the two germline ends. The CDR3 length is 17 residues. The CDR3 DNA is TGCAGCGCCGACCCTCAGGGGTTGGAGACGTACTACAATGAGCAGTTCTTC. Translating it yields CSADPQGLETYYNEQFF.

The rearrangement uses TRBV6-5 and TRBJ1-2, with 7 positions matching TRBD1. J gave up 5 bases and V 4 bases, and 4 bases lay outside the gene matches. The CDR3 is 13 residues long. Per germline, CDR1 MNHEY and CDR2 SVGAGI. In nucleotides, the CDR3 is TGTGCCAGCAGTTTCGACAGGGAGTATGGCTACACCTTC. This codes for CASSFDREYGYTF.

The V gene is TRBV5-1, the J gene TRBJ1-4; 9 nucleotides agree with TRBD1. V trimming: 5 bases; J trimming: 5 bases; junction bases outside the gene matches: 10. Germline CDR1 is SGHRS and CDR2 is YFSETQ. The CDR3 length is 16 residues. In DNA, the CDR3 is TGCGCCAGCAGTTTTTCCGGGACAGGGCACAATGAAAAACTGTTTTTT. Residues: CASSFSGTGHNEKLFF. Full variable domain (missing parts from reference TRBV5-1 and TRBJ1-4): KAGVTQTPRYLIKTRGQQVTLSCSPISGHRSVSWYQQTPGQGLQFLFEYFSETQRNKGNFPGRFSGRQFSNSRSEMNVSTLELGDSALYLCASSFSGTGHNEKLFFGSGTQLSVL.

The genes are TRBV6-6 and TRBJ2-5, with D possibly TRBD2 on 6 matching bases. The V end was cut by 4 bases, the J end by 7 bases, with 19 bases between. The germline gives CDR1 MNHNY, CDR2 SVGAGI (reference sequence). The CDR3 covers 15 residues. The CDR3 reads CASSFVREWSGTQYF. In nucleotides, the CDR3 is TGTGCCAGCAGTTTTGTACGGGAGTGGAGCGGGACCCAGTACTTC.

J is TRBJ2-1 and V is TRBV7-9; the match to TRBD1 covers 12 bases. This CDR3 contains 15 residues. CDR1 and CDR2 (germline): SEHNR, FQNEAQ (reference sequence). After removal of 4 bases from V and 6 bases from J, the junction contained 4 bases not matched to a gene. The CDR3 DNA sequence: TGTGCCAGCAGCTCCCCGGGACAGGGGGCCAATGAGCAGTTCTTC. As protein: CASSSPGQGANEQFF.

The rearrangement uses TRBV15 and TRBJ2-1; D gene ambiguous. The CDR3 has 13 amino acids. Between the trimmed V and J ends, which lost 2 bases and 5 bases, there was a span of 7 bases. Germline CDR1 LNHNV, CDR2 YYDKDF (reference sequence). The CDR3 here is CATSRPSNNEQFF. CDR3 DNA: TGTGCCACCAGCAGACCTAGTAACAATGAGCAGTTCTTC.

V usage is TRBV5-1 and J usage is TRBJ2-5, with 8 bases identical to TRBD1. The germline CDR1 and CDR2 sequences are SGHRS and YFSETQ. The CDR3 has 14 amino acids. J gave up 2 bases and V 4 bases, and 4 bases lay outside the gene matches. In DNA, the CDR3 is TGCGCCAGCAGCAGACAGGGGACTCAAGAGACCCAGTACTTC. The encoded protein is CASSRQGTQETQYF.

The chain links TRBV27 to TRBJ2-7; 7 nucleotides agree with TRBD1. This CDR3 contains 14 residues. The V segment lost 5 bases and the J segment 4 bases; nucleotides outside the gene matches: 8. Germline V lookup: CDR1 MNHEY, CDR2 SMNVEV (reference sequence). CDR3 sequence reads: CASSPWDSLYEQYF. The CDR3 DNA reads TGTGCCAGCAGTCCCTGGGACAGTCTTTACGAGCAGTACTTC.

The chain links TRBV29-1 to TRBJ1-3, with 8 bases aligning to TRBD1. The trim removed 7 bases at V and 3 bases at J, leaving 8 bases unmatched. Germline V gives CDR1 SQVTM, CDR2 ANQGSEA. The CDR3 length is 14 residues. The DNA for the CDR3 is TGCAGCGCCGGGTCAGGGGGCTTTGGAAACACCATATATTTT. As protein: CSAGSGGFGNTIYF.

This rearrangement joins TRBV4-2 to TRBJ2-5; TRBD2 matches 10 bases. The germline gives CDR1 LGHNA, CDR2 YNFKEQ. After removal of 0 bases from V and 4 bases from J, the junction contained 11 bases not matched to a gene. The CDR3 spans 18 residues. This CDR3 reads CASSQDSTSGLNGETQYF. The CDR3 region has the DNA TGTGCCAGCAGCCAAGATTCGACTAGCGGGTTAAACGGAGAGACCCAGTACTTC.

The J gene is TRBJ1-1, the V gene TRBV7-9, with D maybe TRBD1 (6 bases). The CDR3 is 18 residues long. Germline assignment: CDR1 SEHNR and CDR2 FQNEAQ (reference sequence). V was clipped by 2 bases and J by 0 bases, with 19 bases between them. CDR3 sequence reads: CASSLHTGFWDMNTEAFF. The CDR3 DNA reads TGTGCCAGCAGCTTACATACAGGGTTCTGGGATATGAACACTGAAGCTTTCTTT.

The rearrangement joins TRBV5-1 to TRBJ2-7; D perhaps matches TRBD2 (6 bases). Germline V CDR1 and CDR2: SGHRS, YFSETQ. This CDR3 contains 13 residues. Trimming removed 4 bases from V and 3 bases from J, with 11 bases in between. CDR3 nucleotide sequence: TGCGCCAGCAGCGGACGGACTAACTACGAGCAGTACTTC. Translating gives CASSGRTNYEQYF.

The chain employs TRBV5-1 and TRBJ2-1; D call uncertain. Germline values: CDR1 SGHRS, CDR2 YFSETQ. Between the trimmed V and J ends, which lost 4 bases and 6 bases, there was a span of 11 bases. This CDR3 has 13 amino acids. The CDR3 DNA reads as TGCGCCAGCAGCGAAGCAGGTGGCAATGAGCAGTTCTTC. The encoded protein is CASSEAGGNEQFF.

This chain uses TRBV15 with TRBJ1-2; a possible D gene is TRBD1 (5 bases). V lost 0 bases to trimming and J lost 5 bases, with 10 bases between them. Germline V lookup: CDR1 LNHNV, CDR2 YYDKDF (reference sequence). CDR3 length: 14 residues. CDR3 bases: TGTGCCACCAGCAGAGAACGACGGGGGTATGGCTACACCTTC. This encodes CATSRERRGYGYTF.

The V gene is TRBV27, the J gene TRBJ2-2, with unresolved D. Trimming removed 4 bases from V and 6 bases from J, with 6 bases in between. The CDR3 runs 12 residues. Germline assignment: CDR1 MNHEY and CDR2 SMNVEV (reference sequence). CDR3 amino acids: CASSSRAGELFF. Here the CDR3 DNA reads TGTGCCAGCAGTTCAAGAGCCGGGGAGCTGTTTTTT.

This rearrangement joins TRBV19 to TRBJ2-7; TRBD2 agrees at 12 bases. The CDR3 totals 17 residues. With 6 bases clipped from V and 6 bases from J, the junction kept 15 bases outside the gene matches. Germline CDR1 LNHDA, CDR2 SQIVND (reference sequence). Here the CDR3 DNA reads TGTGCCAGTAGCCCCTATTCGTCTAGCGGGAGGGCCTCCGAGCAGTACTTC. It is translated as CASSPYSSSGRASEQYF.

The V call is TRBV6-1, the J call TRBJ2-2; 9 nucleotides agree with TRBD2. Germline V gene lookup returns CDR1 MNHNS and CDR2 SASEGT. V gave up 1 base and J gave up 5 bases; unmatched junction bases: 2. The CDR3 has 15 amino acids. CDR3 in amino acids: CASSEVLAGTGELFF. In DNA form, the CDR3 reads TGTGCCAGCAGTGAAGTGCTAGCGGGAACCGGGGAGCTGTTTTTT.

V gene TRBV2 combines with J gene TRBJ1-2; D is undetermined. CDR3 length: 11 residues. V was trimmed by 9 bases and J by 0 bases, leaving 5 bases between them. The germline gives CDR1 SNHLY, CDR2 FYNNEI. DNA for the CDR3: TGTGCCAGAAGAGCTAACTATGGCTACACCTTC. Protein sequence: CARRANYGYTF. Complete variable domain (other parts from reference TRBV2 and TRBJ1-2): EPEVTQTPSHQVTQMGQEVILRCVPISNHLYFYWYRQILGQKVEFLVSFYNNEISEKSEIFDDQFSVERPDGSNFTLKIRSTKLEDSAMYFCARRANYGYTFGSGTRLTVV.